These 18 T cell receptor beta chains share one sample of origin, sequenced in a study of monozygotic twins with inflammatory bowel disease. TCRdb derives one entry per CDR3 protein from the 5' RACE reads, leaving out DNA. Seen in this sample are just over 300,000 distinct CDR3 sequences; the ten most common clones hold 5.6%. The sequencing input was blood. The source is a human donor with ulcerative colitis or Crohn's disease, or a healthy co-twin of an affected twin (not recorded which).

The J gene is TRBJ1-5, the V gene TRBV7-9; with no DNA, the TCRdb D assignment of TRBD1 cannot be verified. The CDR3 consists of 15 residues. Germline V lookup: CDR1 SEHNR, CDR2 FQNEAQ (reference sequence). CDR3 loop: CASSSPFGQTGPQHF.

Here the CDR3 reads CASSPWVPGEWWSLSTEAFF. This sequence joins TRBV6-2 or TRBV6-3 and TRBJ1-1; TCRdb returns TRBD1, unconfirmable since there is no DNA. There are 20 residues in the CDR3. Germline CDR1 reads MNHEY; CDR2 reads SVGEGT.

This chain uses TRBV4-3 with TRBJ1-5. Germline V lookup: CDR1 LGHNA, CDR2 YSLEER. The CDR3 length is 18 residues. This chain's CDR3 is CASSQDRRQGSFGQPQHF.

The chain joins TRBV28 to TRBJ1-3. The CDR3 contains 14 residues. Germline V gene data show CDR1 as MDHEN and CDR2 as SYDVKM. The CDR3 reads CASSFANRGNTIYF. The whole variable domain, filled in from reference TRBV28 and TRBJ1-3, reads DVKVTQSSRYLVKRTGEKVFLECVQDMDHENMFWYRQDPGLGLRLIYFSYDVKMKEKGDIPEGYSVSREKKERFSLILESASTNQTSMYLCASSFANRGNTIYFGEGSWLTVV.

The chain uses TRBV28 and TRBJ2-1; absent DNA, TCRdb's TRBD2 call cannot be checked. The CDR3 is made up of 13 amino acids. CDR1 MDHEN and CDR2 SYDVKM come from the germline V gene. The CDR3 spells CASKRGKIYEQFF.

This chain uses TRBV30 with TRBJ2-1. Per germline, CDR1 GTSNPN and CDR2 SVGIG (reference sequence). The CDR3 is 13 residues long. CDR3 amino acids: CAWSVGRVNEQFF.

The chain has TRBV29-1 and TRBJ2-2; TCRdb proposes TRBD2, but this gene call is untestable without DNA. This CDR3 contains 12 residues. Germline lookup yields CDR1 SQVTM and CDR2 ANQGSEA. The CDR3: CGSRAAMGELFF.

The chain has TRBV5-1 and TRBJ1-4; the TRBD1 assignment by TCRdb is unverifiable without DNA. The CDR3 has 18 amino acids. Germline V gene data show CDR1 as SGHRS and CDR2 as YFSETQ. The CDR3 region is CASSLAPTGAATNEKLFF.

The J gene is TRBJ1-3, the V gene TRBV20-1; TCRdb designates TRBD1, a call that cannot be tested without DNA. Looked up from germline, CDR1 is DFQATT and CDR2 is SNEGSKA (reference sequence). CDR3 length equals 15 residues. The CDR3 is CSARAPGVSGNTIYF.

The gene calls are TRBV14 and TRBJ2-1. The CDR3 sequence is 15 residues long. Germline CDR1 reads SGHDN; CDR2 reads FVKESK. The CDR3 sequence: CASSQVKGNYNEQFF.

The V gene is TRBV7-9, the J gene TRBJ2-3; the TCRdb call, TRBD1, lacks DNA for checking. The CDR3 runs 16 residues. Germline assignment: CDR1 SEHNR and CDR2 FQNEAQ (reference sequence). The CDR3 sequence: CASSDRGGLRPDTQYF.

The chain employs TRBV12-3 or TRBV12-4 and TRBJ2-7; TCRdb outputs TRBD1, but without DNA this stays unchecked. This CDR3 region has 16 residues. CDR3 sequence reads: CASSLGGQGRSYEQYF.

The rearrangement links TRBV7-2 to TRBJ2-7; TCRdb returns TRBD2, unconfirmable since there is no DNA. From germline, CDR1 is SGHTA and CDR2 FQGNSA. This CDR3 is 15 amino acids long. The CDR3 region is CASSLLAGGPREQYF.

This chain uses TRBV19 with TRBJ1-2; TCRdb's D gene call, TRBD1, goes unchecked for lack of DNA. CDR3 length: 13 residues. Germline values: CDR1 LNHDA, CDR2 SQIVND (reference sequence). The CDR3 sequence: CASRQGVDYGYTF. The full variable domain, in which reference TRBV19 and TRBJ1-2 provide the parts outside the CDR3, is DGGITQSPKYLFRKEGQNVTLSCEQNLNHDAMYWYRQDPGQGLRLIYYSQIVNDFQKGDIAEGYSVSREKKESFPLTVTSAQKNPTAFYLCASRQGVDYGYTFGSGTRLTVV.

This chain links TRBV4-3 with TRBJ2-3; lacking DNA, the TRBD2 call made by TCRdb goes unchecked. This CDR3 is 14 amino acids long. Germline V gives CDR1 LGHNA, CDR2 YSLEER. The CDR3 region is CASSQEYSRDTQYF.

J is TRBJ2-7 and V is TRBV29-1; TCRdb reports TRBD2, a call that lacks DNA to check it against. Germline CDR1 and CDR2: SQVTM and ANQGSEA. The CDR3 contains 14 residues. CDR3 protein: CSVLAGGIRNEQYF.

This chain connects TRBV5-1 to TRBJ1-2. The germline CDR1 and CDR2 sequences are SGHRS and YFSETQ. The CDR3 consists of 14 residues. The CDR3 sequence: CASSLGAVGDGYTF.

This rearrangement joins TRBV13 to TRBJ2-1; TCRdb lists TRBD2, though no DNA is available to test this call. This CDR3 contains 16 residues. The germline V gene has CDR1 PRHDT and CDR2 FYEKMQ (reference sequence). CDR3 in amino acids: CASSSLAGGQHNEQFF.